This is a list of T cell receptor beta chains from one sample in a study of identical twins. Each CDR3 protein is one row after TCRdb ran MiXCR on the 5' RACE reads. This table holds more than 350,000 distinct CDR3 sequences, 8.5% to 10% found once. The sequenced sample consisted of naive T cells sorted from blood. The receptors were gathered from a woman aged 45 to 65 in good health. Both conserved end residues are part of each CDR3. The D gene is left open where the match is weak. Size values are once, few and many counts, or a class for expanded clones, and some rows have none.

v_call	clone_size	d_call	j_call	cdr3_aa	cdr3_nt
TRBV29-1	many	NA	TRBJ2-1	CSVVTGNNEQFF	TGCAGCGTTGTCACAGGGAACAATGAGCAGTTCTTC
TRBV24-1	NA	TRBD1	TRBJ2-4	CATSDPTTGEPNIQYF	TGTGCCACCAGTGACCCAACCACAGGGGAGCCAAACATTCAGTACTTC
TRBV2	many	NA	TRBJ2-2	CASSEGRELFF	TGTGCCAGCAGTGAAGGGAGGGAGCTGTTTTTT
TRBV20-1	NA	TRBD2	TRBJ2-3	CSATGLAGGPRTDTQYF	TGCAGTGCCACCGGACTAGCGGGAGGGCCACGCACAGATACGCAGTATTTT
TRBV11-3	few	NA	TRBJ2-1	CASTSGRLEAYNEQFF	TGTGCCAGCACCAGCGGACGGTTAGAAGCCTACAATGAGCAGTTCTTC
TRBV11-2	NA	TRBD1	TRBJ2-5	CASSLGQGFGETQYF	TGTGCCAGCAGCTTAGGACAGGGATTTGGAGAGACCCAGTACTTC
TRBV6-1	NA	TRBD2	TRBJ2-1	CASGTGGPGFF	TGTGCCAGCGGAACGGGAGGGCCCGGGTTCTTC
TRBV7-6	few	NA	TRBJ2-1	CASGTRLNEQFF	TGTGCCAGCGGGACACGGCTCAATGAGCAGTTCTTC
TRBV29-1	many	NA	TRBJ1-2	CSVATDYGYTF	TGCAGCGTTGCGACAGACTATGGCTACACCTTC
TRBV7-9	few	TRBD2	TRBJ2-1	CASSLYGTSGSDEQFF	TGTGCCAGCAGCTTATACGGGACTAGCGGGAGCGATGAGCAGTTCTTC
TRBV12-3/TRBV12-4	many	NA	TRBJ2-3	CASSFGGGTDTQYF	TGTGCCAGCAGTTTCGGGGGAGGCACAGATACGCAGTATTTT
TRBV12-5	few	NA	TRBJ2-7	CASGKGADIMEQYF	TGTGCTAGTGGTAAGGGAGCGGATATCATGGAGCAGTACTTC
TRBV6-2/TRBV6-3	NA	TRBD2	TRBJ2-2	CASSSAPPGGRFTGELFF	TGTGCCAGCAGTTCTGCCCCTCCGGGAGGGAGATTCACCGGGGAGCTGTTTTTT
TRBV12-3/TRBV12-4	many	NA	TRBJ2-7	CASTRQGYEQYF	TGTGCCAGCACACGGCAGGGGTACGAGCAGTACTTC
TRBV11-3	NA	TRBD2	TRBJ2-3	CASSPGLAGGDTQYF	TGTGCCAGCAGCCCGGGACTAGCGGGAGGAGATACGCAGTATTTT
TRBV14	NA	NA	TRBJ2-1	CASSQEIGTGSYNEQFF	TGTGCCAGCAGCCAAGAAATCGGCACAGGGAGCTACAATGAGCAGTTCTTC
TRBV4-2	few	NA	TRBJ1-4	CASRRPGSNEKLFF	TGTGCCAGCAGGAGACCGGGGAGTAATGAAAAACTGTTTTTT
TRBV7-2	NA	NA	TRBJ2-2	CASRRLAAGELFF	TGTGCCAGCAGAAGGCTAGCCGCCGGGGAGCTGTTTTTT
TRBV7-9	few	NA	TRBJ2-3	CASSRRPGAVADTQYF	TGTGCCAGCAGCCGGCGGCCCGGGGCTGTTGCAGATACGCAGTATTTT
TRBV5-1	few	TRBD2	TRBJ2-5	CASSVPGLGGETQYF	TGCGCCAGCAGCGTCCCGGGACTAGGAGGAGAGACCCAGTACTTC
TRBV29-1	few	NA	TRBJ2-2	CSVNLGAHTGELFF	TGCAGCGTAAACTTGGGCGCCCACACCGGGGAGCTGTTTTTT
TRBV12-3/TRBV12-4	few	TRBD1	TRBJ2-7	CASSTGAPADLEQYF	TGTGCCAGCAGTACAGGGGCCCCGGCCGACCTCGAGCAGTACTTC
TRBV3-1	few	NA	TRBJ2-3	CASSRGRAGSDTQYF	TGTGCCAGCAGCCGCGGTCGGGCTGGTTCAGATACGCAGTATTTT
TRBV29-1	few	TRBD1	TRBJ1-5	CSVHTGDDQPQHF	TGCAGCGTCCATACAGGGGACGATCAGCCCCAGCATTTT
TRBV9	few	NA	TRBJ2-1	CASSVPTSDNEQFF	TGTGCCAGCAGCGTCCCGACTTCGGACAATGAGCAGTTCTTC
TRBV29-1	NA	TRBD1	TRBJ1-1	CSVLRDSLNTEAFF	TGCAGCGTTCTCAGGGACAGCTTAAACACTGAAGCTTTCTTT
TRBV11-2	NA	TRBD2	TRBJ2-2	CASSFQLAGVGELFF	TGTGCCAGCAGCTTTCAACTAGCGGGAGTCGGGGAGCTGTTTTTT
TRBV27	few	NA	TRBJ1-6	CASNNGEWTSPLHF	TGTGCCAGCAACAACGGGGAATGGACTTCACCCCTCCACTTT
TRBV11-2	NA	NA	TRBJ1-2	CASSSIQAYGYTF	TGTGCCAGCAGCTCCATCCAGGCCTACGGCTACACCTTC
TRBV27	NA	NA	TRBJ2-7	CASSRQGGYEQYF	TGTGCCAGCAGTAGACAGGGAGGCTACGAGCAGTACTTC
TRBV20-1	many	TRBD2	TRBJ2-1	CSAREGTSNEQFF	TGCAGTGCTAGAGAGGGGACTAGCAATGAGCAGTTCTTC
TRBV29-1	many	NA	TRBJ1-2	CSVVGGGGGYTF	TGCAGCGTTGTAGGTGGGGGTGGTGGCTACACCTTC
TRBV3-1	many	TRBD2	TRBJ2-2	CASSPLAGTGELFF	TGTGCCAGCAGCCCACTAGCGGGCACCGGGGAGCTGTTTTTT
TRBV12-3/TRBV12-4	many	TRBD1	TRBJ2-7	CASSPGQVTYEQYF	TGTGCCAGCAGTCCGGGACAGGTGACCTACGAGCAGTACTTC
TRBV27	many	NA	TRBJ2-3	CASGRLGRSDTQYF	TGTGCCAGCGGGAGACTGGGTCGTTCAGATACGCAGTATTTT
TRBV12-3/TRBV12-4	few	TRBD2	TRBJ2-1	CASRFRSGRLYNEQFF	TGTGCCAGCAGGTTTCGTAGCGGGAGGTTGTACAATGAGCAGTTCTTC
TRBV7-9	NA	TRBD2	TRBJ2-1	CASSLVGYGSGRYNEQFF	TGTGCCAGCAGCTTAGTCGGGTATGGAAGCGGGAGATACAATGAGCAGTTCTTC
TRBV24-1	NA	TRBD2	TRBJ2-3	CATSDAQRAGAQYF	TGTGCCACCAGTGATGCACAACGGGCGGGAGCGCAGTATTTT
TRBV20-1	NA	TRBD2	TRBJ2-1	CSARTSGRSSYNEQFF	TGCAGTGCTCGGACTAGCGGGAGGAGCTCCTACAATGAGCAGTTCTTC
TRBV5-5	NA	TRBD2	TRBJ2-4	CASSPYWTSGSRAKNIQYF	TGTGCCAGCAGCCCCTATTGGACTAGCGGGAGTAGGGCCAAAAACATTCAGTACTTC
TRBV7-9	few	NA	TRBJ1-1	CASSLGGYPEAFF	TGTGCCAGCAGCTTAGGAGGATACCCGGAAGCTTTCTTT
TRBV29-1	many	NA	TRBJ1-5	CSVQGSPNQPQHF	TGCAGCGTTCAGGGGTCTCCTAATCAGCCCCAGCATTTT
TRBV7-2	few	NA	TRBJ2-1	CASTRGSEQFF	TGTGCCAGCACCCGGGGGAGTGAGCAGTTCTTC
TRBV15	NA	NA	TRBJ1-5	CATSRTKDSPTKPQHF	TGTGCCACCAGCAGAACTAAGGACAGTCCTACCAAGCCCCAGCATTTT
TRBV7-6	once	NA	TRBJ2-5	CASSLVSLYQETQYF	TGTGCCAGCAGCTTAGTTTCCCTGTACCAAGAGACCCAGTACTTC
TRBV3-1	many	NA	TRBJ1-1	CASSQDVGEAEAFF	TGTGCCAGCAGCCAAGATGTAGGGGAGGCTGAAGCTTTCTTT
TRBV7-6	many	TRBD2	TRBJ2-1	CASSLVPSGTSGRNEQFF	TGTGCCAGCAGCTTAGTTCCTTCCGGGACTAGCGGGAGAAATGAGCAGTTCTTC
TRBV11-3	few	NA	TRBJ2-1	CASKLNSVGGRNEQFF	TGTGCCAGCAAACTTAACTCTGTGGGGGGGCGCAATGAGCAGTTCTTC
TRBV7-2	few	NA	TRBJ2-1	CASSPRSPWANEQFF	TGTGCCAGCAGCCCAAGGAGCCCCTGGGCCAATGAGCAGTTCTTC
TRBV12-3/TRBV12-4	many	TRBD1	TRBJ2-3	CASRTTGADTQYF	TGTGCCAGCAGAACCACAGGGGCAGATACGCAGTATTTT